This passage covers 31 T cell receptor beta chains from one sample sequenced in a study of blood T cells in healthy people across ages. Sample-barcoded 5' priming and a J-beta primer mix drove a second PCR of roughly 6 to 12 cycles. TCRdb ran MiXCR on the 5' RACE reads and lists one entry per CDR3 protein. The repertoire holds over 1,200,000 distinct CDR3 sequences, approximately 59% seen once, with over 5% in the top ten. Material: blood. All receptors derive from a man aged 18 to 30 in good health.

This clonotype was recorded a few times. CDR3 sequence reads: CASSGVLGLAGGSSQTDTQYF. CDR3 DNA sequence: TGTGCCAGCAGTGGAGTCCTGGGACTAGCGGGAGGTTCTTCGCAGACAGATACGCAGTATTTT. The chain combines TRBV25-1 with TRBJ2-3; 15 bases are a match to TRBD2. V dropped 4 bases and J dropped 3; count of bases not matched to a gene: 17. The germline CDR1 and CDR2 sequences are MGHDK and SYGVNS. CDR3 length: 21 residues.

The rearrangement uses TRBV7-2 and TRBJ2-6; perhaps D is TRBD1 or TRBD2 (5 bases each). V shed 5 bases and J shed 0 bases, with 17 bases lying between them. The CDR3 length is 18 residues. Germline loops: CDR1 SGHTA, CDR2 FQGNSA. DNA for the CDR3: TGTGCCAGCAGCCTCCGGGACGCAACCTACTCTGGGGCCAACGTCCTGACTTTC. It codes for CASSLRDATYSGANVLTF.

This clonotype occurred a few times. V and J are TRBV10-3 and TRBJ1-6; D remains ambiguous. Germline values: CDR1 ENHRY, CDR2 SYGVKD. The CDR3 sequence is 13 residues long. V gave up 5 bases and J gave up 8 bases, with 10 bases separating them. The CDR3 DNA sequence: TGTGCCATCAGTCCCCGGGAGGATTCACCCCTCCACTTT. Its translation: CAISPREDSPLHF.

J is TRBJ2-5 and V is TRBV12-3 or TRBV12-4; D uncertain. The CDR3 contains 15 residues. Trimming pared 0 bases from V and 3 bases from J, leaving 11 bases between. CDR3 coding DNA: TGTGCCAGCAGTTTAGCGCCGGGTTTCGAAGAGACCCAGTACTTC. Translation: CASSLAPGFEETQYF.

This sequence joins TRBV2 and TRBJ2-7; the D gene is possibly TRBD1 (6 bases). V lost 10 bases and J 6 bases, leaving 22 bases between the germline ends. The length of the CDR3 is 14 residues. Germline V CDR1 and CDR2: SNHLY, FYNNEI. CDR3 coding DNA: TGTGCCACCCGACAGGCCCGTGAGTATGGCGAGCAGTACTTC. Translating it yields CATRQAREYGEQYF.

A few counts support this clonotype. The chain carries TRBV4-3 and TRBJ2-7; TRBD2 aligns across 15 bases. CDR3 length equals 17 residues. Germline trimming cut 3 bases from V and 4 bases from J; bases unmatched to any gene: 7. Germline CDR1 and CDR2: LGHNA and YSLEER. CDR3 loop: CASSQGLAGGIYYEQYF. DNA of the CDR3: TGCGCCAGCAGCCAGGGACTAGCGGGGGGAATTTATTACGAGCAGTACTTC.

V is TRBV6-5 and J is TRBJ2-5; TRBD1 agrees at 8 bases. The CDR3 loop spans 15 amino acids. CDR1 and CDR2 (germline): MNHEY, SVGAGI. V lost 0 bases to trimming and J lost 3 bases; unmatched junction nucleotides: 3. The CDR3 sequence: CASSYSGQGEETQYF. CDR3 coding DNA: TGTGCCAGCAGTTACTCAGGACAGGGAGAAGAGACCCAGTACTTC.

V gene TRBV28 combines with J gene TRBJ2-2; 10 nucleotides agree with TRBD1. The junction had 14 bases not matched to a gene; V was cut back by 6 bases and J by 7 bases. CDR3 length: 17 amino acids. The germline V gene encodes CDR1 MDHEN and CDR2 SYDVKM. CDR3 in amino acids: CASSGFRDRGQDGELFF. The CDR3 bases are TGTGCCAGCAGCGGCTTCCGGGACAGGGGTCAGGACGGGGAGCTGTTTTTT.

This chain links TRBV10-3 with TRBJ2-3, with D perhaps matching TRBD1 or TRBD2 (5 bases each). The CDR3 is 13 amino acids. V lost 8 bases, J lost 6 bases, and 15 bases lay in between. The germline gives CDR1 ENHRY, CDR2 SYGVKD. CDR3 DNA sequence: TGTGCCATCCGGGACGAAATAGCCGATACGCAGTATTTT. It yields the protein CAIRDEIADTQYF.

This clonotype was observed a few times. The rearrangement uses TRBV20-1 and TRBJ2-1; 13 bases map to TRBD2. With 3 bases clipped from V and 9 bases from J, the junction kept 11 bases outside the gene matches. The CDR3 is made up of 16 amino acids. The V gene's germline CDR1 is DFQATT and CDR2 SNEGSKA (reference sequence). The CDR3 is CSASPTSGRASGEQFF. CDR3 in DNA: TGCAGTGCTAGCCCCACTAGCGGGAGGGCCTCTGGTGAGCAGTTCTTC.

The CDR3 reads CASSSDRGHNEQYF. As DNA, the CDR3 is TGCGCCAGCAGCTCGGACAGGGGGCACAATGAGCAGTACTTC. The genes are TRBV5-1 and TRBJ2-1; 11 bases fit TRBD1. The DNA matches TRBJ2-7 better at its end, which makes the J call doubtful. The CDR3 length is 14 residues. Germline-derived CDR1 and CDR2 are SGHRS and YFSETQ.

The CDR3: CASSYGSAGVAQYF. CDR3 nucleotides: TGTGCCAGCAGTTACGGGTCGGCAGGGGTGGCCCAGTACTTC. The chain is built from TRBV6-2 or TRBV6-3 and TRBJ2-5; maybe TRBD1 (6 bases). The CDR3 consists of 14 residues. Germline lookup yields CDR1 MNHEY and CDR2 SVGEGT. With 2 bases removed from V and 9 bases from J, the gap between germline ends came to 16 bases.

About this clonotype: A read error may account for a junction end that differs from germline. V is TRBV7-8 and J is TRBJ1-2; 9 bases line up with TRBD1. The CDR3 spans 17 residues. The germline CDR1 and CDR2 sequences are SGHVS and FQNEAQ. The CDR3 DNA reads TGTACCAGCAGCCCAACAGGGGGCTCGGCTGTCCACTATGGCTACACCTTC. It codes for CTSSPTGGSAVHYGYTF.

The V gene is TRBV7-9, the J gene TRBJ1-1; 10 bases line up with TRBD1. Germline values: CDR1 SEHNR, CDR2 FQNEAQ (reference sequence). After removal of 3 bases from V and 1 base from J, the junction contained 8 bases not matched to a gene. CDR3 size: 17 residues. DNA for the CDR3: TGTGCCAGCAGCTTTGGACAGGGGGTGGAGGCGAACACTGAAGCTTTCTTT. Its translation: CASSFGQGVEANTEAFF.

V usage is TRBV7-2 and J usage is TRBJ2-1; perhaps TRBD2 as D (5 bases). CDR1 is SGHTA, CDR2 FQGNSA, per germline. The CDR3 is made up of 13 amino acids. Trimming removed 6 bases from V and 9 bases from J, with 15 bases in between. In DNA form, the CDR3 reads TGTGCCAGCAGTTCTTCCTCGGGGAGTGAGCAGTTCTTC. This translates into CASSSSSGSEQFF.

The chain employs TRBV20-1 and TRBJ2-1; no clear D gene. V shed 5 bases and J shed 4 bases, with 3 bases lying between them. Germline CDR1 reads DFQATT; CDR2 reads SNEGSKA (reference sequence). The CDR3 is 10 residues long. CDR3 amino acids: CSAYYNEQFF. The CDR3 region has the DNA TGCAGTGCTTATTACAATGAGCAGTTCTTC.

The chain employs TRBV7-9 and TRBJ2-3, with D perhaps being TRBD1 or TRBD2 (6 bases each). Germline values: CDR1 SEHNR, CDR2 FQNEAQ (reference sequence). Trimming removed 5 bases from V and 2 bases from J, with 17 bases in between. The CDR3 length is 16 residues. The chain's CDR3 is CASSGGGEGTTDTQYF. DNA for the CDR3: TGTGCCAGCAGCGGAGGGGGAGAGGGCACCACAGATACGCAGTATTTT.

DNA for the CDR3: TGTGCCAGCAGCTTAGGGGACCTAATTGGGGGACTGGGAAGCACAGATACGCAGTATTTT. Amino acids: CASSLGDLIGGLGSTDTQYF. This rearrangement joins TRBV7-2 to TRBJ2-3, with a weak D call TRBD2 (6 bases). Trimming pared 1 base from V and 0 bases from J, leaving 23 bases between. The CDR3 has 20 residues. Germline V lookup: CDR1 SGHTA, CDR2 FQGNSA. Full variable domain (outside the CDR3, taken from reference TRBV7-2 and TRBJ2-3): GAGVSQSPSNKVTEKGKDVELRCDPISGHTALYWYRQSLGQGLEFLIYFQGNSAPDKSGLPSDRFSAERTGGSVSTLTIQRTQQEDSAVYLCASSLGDLIGGLGSTDTQYFGPGTRLTVL.

The chain has TRBV5-1 and TRBJ1-4, with a weak D call TRBD1 (5 bases). CDR1 SGHRS and CDR2 YFSETQ come from the germline V gene. The V end was cut by 6 bases, the J end by 0 bases, with 12 bases between. The CDR3 loop spans 15 amino acids. The CDR3 loop is CASKAGQATNEKLFF. DNA for the CDR3: TGCGCCAGCAAGGCGGGGCAAGCAACTAATGAAAAACTGTTTTTT.

This sequence joins TRBV10-3 and TRBJ2-6; no reliable D call. The V and J ends lost 11 bases and 2 bases respectively, with 13 bases between them. The CDR3 is made up of 14 amino acids. CDR1 and CDR2 (germline): ENHRY, SYGVKD. For the CDR3, the DNA is TGTGCCCTCTCGTCGAACCCTGGGGCCAACGTCCTGACTTTC. This translates into CALSSNPGANVLTF.

The chain combines TRBV20-1 with TRBJ2-7; no firm D call. The V end was cut by 2 bases, the J end by 0 bases, with 2 bases between. CDR1 and CDR2 from the germline V gene are DFQATT and SNEGSKA (reference sequence). The CDR3 is made up of 11 amino acids. The CDR3 DNA reads TGCAGTGCTAGAATCTCCTACGAGCAGTACTTC. Encoded protein: CSARISYEQYF.

The rearrangement uses TRBV5-5 and TRBJ1-2; 7 positions agree with TRBD1. V gave up 4 bases and J gave up 5 bases; unmatched junction bases: 26. Germline values: CDR1 SGHKS, CDR2 YYEKEE (reference sequence). The CDR3 runs 20 residues. This chain's CDR3 is CASSLLPPTGDTYIWYGYTF. CDR3 in DNA: TGTGCCAGCAGCCTTCTTCCACCCACAGGGGACACCTACATCTGGTATGGCTACACCTTC. The full variable domain, in which reference TRBV5-5 and TRBJ1-2 provide the parts outside the CDR3, is DAGVTQSPTHLIKTRGQQVTLRCSPISGHKSVSWYQQVLGQGPQFIFQYYEKEERGRGNFPDRFSARQFPNYSSELNVNALLLGDSALYLCASSLLPPTGDTYIWYGYTFGSGTRLTVV.

The CDR3 DNA is TGTGCCAGCAGCTCGACTCGGGGCAGGGGACGTGGCTACACCTTC. This gives the protein CASSSTRGRGRGYTF. This chain links TRBV11-2 with TRBJ1-2; TRBD1 might be the D (6 bases). This CDR3 spans 15 amino acids. Trimming pared 4 bases from V and 7 bases from J, leaving 19 bases between. Germline V lookup: CDR1 SGHAT, CDR2 FQNNGV.

The rearrangement links TRBV4-1 to TRBJ2-4, with D perhaps TRBD2 (5 bases). Germline assignment: CDR1 MGHRA and CDR2 YSYEKL. This CDR3 has 12 residues. Trimming took 0 bases from V and 13 from J, leaving 10 bases between them. The DNA for the CDR3 is TGCGCCAGCAGCCAAGAATCAGCGGAGCAGTACTTC. The encoded protein is CASSQESAEQYF.

This rearrangement joins TRBV7-9 to TRBJ1-2, with D hard to call. The V end lost 3 bases, the J end lost 1 base, and 6 bases lay between the germline ends. CDR3 length: 13 residues. Germline V CDR1 and CDR2: SEHNR, FQNEAQ (reference sequence). CDR3 sequence reads: CASSFGDNYGYTF. In nucleotides, the CDR3 is TGTGCCAGCAGCTTCGGGGATAACTATGGCTACACCTTC. The whole variable domain, filled in from reference TRBV7-9 and TRBJ1-2, reads DTGVSQNPRHKITKRGQNVTFRCDPISEHNRLYWYRQTLGQGPEFLTYFQNEAQLEKSRLLSDRFSAERPKGSFSTLEIQRTEQGDSAMYLCASSFGDNYGYTFGSGTRLTVV.

The chain has TRBV5-8 and TRBJ2-5, with D uncertain. Germline-derived CDR1 and CDR2 are SGHTS and YDEGEE. CDR3 length equals 13 residues. V was trimmed by 0 bases and J by 5 bases, leaving 8 bases between them. The CDR3 coding sequence is TGTGCCAGCAGCTTGGTTGCGGTGGAGACCCAGTACTTC. Translated: CASSLVAVETQYF.

There are a few counts of this clonotype. This chain uses TRBV27 with TRBJ2-1, with 8 bases aligning to TRBD1. V shed 7 bases, J shed 2 bases, and the junction held 10 bases outside the gene matches. CDR3 length equals 16 residues. Germline CDR1 and CDR2: MNHEY and SMNVEV (reference sequence). CDR3 protein: CASTTGQGGTYNEQFF. The DNA of the CDR3 is TGTGCCAGCACCACCGGACAGGGTGGAACCTACAATGAGCAGTTCTTC.

The gene calls are TRBV4-1 and TRBJ1-5, with D unclear. V shed 1 base and J shed 6 bases, with 10 bases lying between them. This CDR3 comprises 14 residues. Germline CDR1 MGHRA, CDR2 YSYEKL. CDR3 amino acids: CASSQGNWGQPQHF. In DNA form, the CDR3 reads TGCGCCAGCAGCCAAGGGAATTGGGGTCAGCCCCAGCATTTT.

V gene TRBV6-5 combines with J gene TRBJ2-5; 13 nucleotides match TRBD2. In germline, CDR1 is MNHEY, CDR2 SVGAGI. CDR3 length: 20 residues. V trimming: 6 bases; J trimming: 11 bases; junction bases outside the gene matches: 27. In DNA, the CDR3 is TGTGCCAGCAGCTATTTCCCCGGACTAGCGGGAGCAGGTTCCTACAATGAGCAGTACTTC. This translates into CASSYFPGLAGAGSYNEQYF.

This chain uses TRBV29-1 with TRBJ2-7, with D possibly matching TRBD2 (7 bases). V was clipped by 4 bases and J by 2 bases, with 18 bases between them. From germline, CDR1 is SQVTM and CDR2 ANQGSEA. The CDR3 is 15 residues long. The CDR3: CSVVPRGQETYEQYF. CDR3 DNA sequence: TGCAGCGTTGTCCCGCGGGGGCAGGAGACCTACGAGCAGTACTTC.

This rearrangement joins TRBV21-1 to TRBJ2-5. TRBV21-1 is tagged as a pseudogene. The CDR3 length is 15 residues. DNA of the CDR3: TGTGCCAGCAGCACCGTGAGAGGGTCCCAAGAGACCCAGTACTTC. This sequence encodes CASSTVRGSQETQYF.